The TCR beta chain under discussion was sequenced for a study of T cell responses to AZD1222 COVID-19 vaccine. Findings and limits, study-wide: Seropositive AZD1222 recipients at baseline numbered only 5 or 6.

Generated by immunoSEQ multiplex PCR, the TCRdb table keeps only in-frame clones and is missing some. Recorded for this sample: over 120,000 clones. Points on this clone: Its antigen is currently unknown.

The receptor comes from an adult in good health. Input material: peripheral blood.

The CDR3 coding sequence is TGCAGCGTTAGACACGACGCAGCTAACTATGGCTACACCTTC. Translating gives CSVRHDAANYGYTF. This sequence joins TRBV29-1 and TRBJ1-2; the D is unclear. Looked up from germline, CDR1 is SQVTM and CDR2 is ANQGSEA. The CDR3 totals 14 residues. Trimming removed 5 bases from V and 0 bases from J, with 13 bases in between.